This T cell receptor beta chain was retrieved from a study of blood T cell repertoires in COVID-19. The wider study: Samples representing acute and convalescent COVID-19 were sourced from the United States, Italy and Spain. Sources were T cells, B-cell-depleted T cells, or PBMCs; the material itself was cDNA or gDNA.

As processed by the authors: The authors estimated nucleated cell counts from reference gene primer amplification. The method was immunoSEQ multiplex PCR; TCRdb's version includes in-frame clones alone and lacks a portion of them. Clone size and V and J calls were adopted from that table, with D and trimming inferred from the DNA. The profile shows fewer than 150,000 clones, about 79% of them singletons. The CDR3 length is 17 residues. The V gene end was trimmed by 6 bases and the J gene end by 4 bases; junction bases not matched to a gene: 7. Germline V gene data show CDR1 as SEHNR and CDR2 as FQNEAQ (reference sequence).

The TCR comes from a woman aged 45 to 65 with acute or convalescent COVID-19. Sample: peripheral blood. V usage is TRBV7-9 and J usage is TRBJ2-1; 15 bases line up with TRBD2. The CDR3 loop is CASSTAGLAGGYNEQFF. The DNA for the CDR3 is TGTGCCAGCAGTACCGCGGGACTAGCGGGGGGTTACAATGAGCAGTTCTTC.